This is a list of T cell receptor beta chains from one sample in a study of T-cell reconstitution after alpha-beta-depleted transplantation in children. TCRdb reprocessed the PCR reads via MiXCR and lists one record per CDR3 protein. The sample has around 530,000 distinct CDR3 sequences, 32% seen once; the top ten hold around 2.5%. The material sequenced was PBMCs from the stem cell graft donor, taken from the stem cell graft. The receptors derive from a human donor who donated a stem cell graft to a child with aplastic anemia. CDR3s include the opening cysteine and the closing phenylalanine or tryptophan. Fields, in order: CDR3 DNA, CDR3 protein, J gene, CDR3 length, clone size, D gene, V gene. A D gene is named only where the DNA matches it firmly. Some rows mark clone size as missing; the rest say once, few, many or name a class of expanded clone.

DNA: TGTGCCAGCAGCGAGGAAAGGACAGGAGCGAACACTGAAGCTTTCTTT
CDR3: CASSEERTGANTEAFF
J: TRBJ1-1
length: 16
size: .
D: TRBD1
V: TRBV4-2

DNA: TGTGCCAGCAGAGCCCAGGCGGGAGTGCTCACCGGGGAGCTGTTTTTT
CDR3: CASRAQAGVLTGELFF
J: TRBJ2-2
length: 16
size: .
D: TRBD2
V: TRBV6-2/TRBV6-3

DNA: TGTGCCTGCGGTCCCGGCAGTAGCGCAGATACGCAGTATTTT
CDR3: CACGPGSSADTQYF
J: TRBJ2-3
length: 14
size: few
D: .
V: TRBV30

DNA: TGTGCCAGTTCTGAGAGGGGCAGTTACAATGAGCAGTTCTTC
CDR3: CASSERGSYNEQFF
J: TRBJ2-1
length: 14
size: .
D: .
V: TRBV3-1

DNA: TGTGCCAGCAGTTACACGACAGACAATGGCTACACCTTC
CDR3: CASSYTTDNGYTF
J: TRBJ1-2
length: 13
size: few
D: .
V: TRBV6-5

DNA: TGTGCCAGCAGGGTATCTAGCGGATACTCCTACAATGAGCAGTTCTTC
CDR3: CASRVSSGYSYNEQFF
J: TRBJ2-1
length: 16
size: few
D: TRBD2
V: TRBV12-3/TRBV12-4

DNA: TGTGCCAGCAGCGTAGGGGGACTAGCTGACACCGGGGAGCTGTTTTTT
CDR3: CASSVGGLADTGELFF
J: TRBJ2-2
length: 16
size: .
D: TRBD2
V: TRBV5-4

DNA: TGTGCCAGCAGTGCCCTCGGGGGGGCCTACAATGAGCAGTTCTTC
CDR3: CASSALGGAYNEQFF
J: TRBJ2-1
length: 15
size: many
D: TRBD2
V: TRBV6-1

DNA: TGTGCCATCAGTGCCCGGGCAGAGAGGCACGAGCAGTACTTC
CDR3: CAISARAERHEQYF
J: TRBJ2-7
length: 14
size: .
D: .
V: TRBV10-3

DNA: TGTGCCAGCAGCTACGACAGGGGCGAAAAACTGTTTTTT
CDR3: CASSYDRGEKLFF
J: TRBJ1-4
length: 13
size: few
D: TRBD1
V: TRBV7-2

DNA: TGCAGTGCTAGAGGACAGGGGAAACGCGAGCAGTACTTC
CDR3: CSARGQGKREQYF
J: TRBJ2-7
length: 13
size: .
D: TRBD1
V: TRBV20-1

DNA: TGTGCCAGCTCACCACCGTACAGGGCGGGCTATGGCTACACCTTC
CDR3: CASSPPYRAGYGYTF
J: TRBJ1-2
length: 15
size: .
D: .
V: TRBV18

DNA: TGTGCCAGCAGCTTAGAGGCTAGCGGGAGTATCGAGCAGTACTTC
CDR3: CASSLEASGSIEQYF
J: TRBJ2-7
length: 15
size: .
D: TRBD2
V: TRBV7-3

DNA: TGTGCCAGCAGTCGACAGGGGGCTTTCGGCAATCAGCCCCAGCATTTT
CDR3: CASSRQGAFGNQPQHF
J: TRBJ1-5
length: 16
size: many
D: TRBD1
V: TRBV6-1

DNA: TGCGCCAGCAAGCCTTTGCCCCAAGCGTCAAGGGGGTCCTACAATGAGCAGTTCTTC
CDR3: CASKPLPQASRGSYNEQFF
J: TRBJ2-1
length: 19
size: .
D: .
V: TRBV5-1

DNA: TGCAGCGTGGCCCAGGGCCGAGGACAGCCCCAGCATTTT
CDR3: CSVAQGRGQPQHF
J: TRBJ1-5
length: 13
size: .
D: .
V: TRBV29-1

DNA: TGTGCCTCCGTCGGGCAGGCATCCTATGGCTACACCTTC
CDR3: CASVGQASYGYTF
J: TRBJ1-2
length: 13
size: .
D: .
V: TRBV30

DNA: TGTGCCAGCAGTTACGGCGCGACCCAGTACTTC
CDR3: CASSYGATQYF
J: TRBJ2-5
length: 11
size: few
D: .
V: TRBV6-5

DNA: TGTGCCAGCAGCCAAGAAGGGACCGGGCTAGCGGACAATGAGCAGTTCTTC
CDR3: CASSQEGTGLADNEQFF
J: TRBJ2-1
length: 17
size: .
D: TRBD2
V: TRBV4-2

DNA: TGTGCCAGCAGCTTAGATGACGGGCCCGGGGAGCTGTTTTTT
CDR3: CASSLDDGPGELFF
J: TRBJ2-2
length: 14
size: .
D: .
V: TRBV7-6

DNA: TGTGCCACCAGTGATTACAGGGGAACCCAAGAGACCCAGTACTTC
CDR3: CATSDYRGTQETQYF
J: TRBJ2-5
length: 15
size: .
D: TRBD1
V: TRBV24-1

DNA: TGCAGCGTTGATGGTAGCGGTTTGAGCTCCTACAATGAGCAGTTCTTC
CDR3: CSVDGSGLSSYNEQFF
J: TRBJ2-1
length: 16
size: few
D: .
V: TRBV29-1

DNA: TGCGCCAGCAGTAGGGGCTCCTTCGGGGACACAGATACGCAGTATTTT
CDR3: CASSRGSFGDTDTQYF
J: TRBJ2-3
length: 16
size: .
D: .
V: TRBV5-1

DNA: TGTGCCAGCAGTTCAGGGGACGGCAATGAGCAGTTCTTC
CDR3: CASSSGDGNEQFF
J: TRBJ2-1
length: 13
size: .
D: .
V: TRBV6-6

DNA: TGCAGCGTTGAAATGGCAGGGGGCCTGGGCTACACCTTC
CDR3: CSVEMAGGLGYTF
J: TRBJ1-2
length: 13
size: few
D: TRBD1
V: TRBV29-1

DNA: TGCAGCGTTCCCAGCCACCCTAGCGGCGGGAGGGCCTCCTACAATGAGCAGTTCTTC
CDR3: CSVPSHPSGGRASYNEQFF
J: TRBJ2-1
length: 19
size: .
D: TRBD2
V: TRBV29-1

DNA: TGCGCCAGCAGCCCAGCAGGACGATCGCCTTCGGACTATGGCTACACCTTC
CDR3: CASSPAGRSPSDYGYTF
J: TRBJ1-2
length: 17
size: few
D: .
V: TRBV5-1

DNA: TGTGCCATCAGTTCCGGGACAGCAATATTCACAGATACGCAGTATTTT
CDR3: CAISSGTAIFTDTQYF
J: TRBJ2-3
length: 16
size: .
D: TRBD1
V: TRBV10-3

DNA: TGTGCCAGCAGTCCCTCTGGGACAGGGATAGGCTACACCTTC
CDR3: CASSPSGTGIGYTF
J: TRBJ1-2
length: 14
size: few
D: TRBD1
V: TRBV6-5

DNA: TGTGCCAGCAGTGAAGCGCGAGGAGAGACGGCCTATGGCTACACCTTC
CDR3: CASSEARGETAYGYTF
J: TRBJ1-2
length: 16
size: few
D: .
V: TRBV2

DNA: TGCAGTGCTAGTTCAACCACGGCCTACAATGAGCAGTTCTTC
CDR3: CSASSTTAYNEQFF
J: TRBJ2-1
length: 14
size: .
D: .
V: TRBV20-1

DNA: TGTGCCAGCGGTCAGGGGGCTGGTGAAGCTTTCTTT
CDR3: CASGQGAGEAFF
J: TRBJ1-1
length: 12
size: .
D: TRBD1
V: TRBV7-9

DNA: TGTGCCAGCAGCTTAATCGATGAGCAGTTCTTC
CDR3: CASSLIDEQFF
J: TRBJ2-1
length: 11
size: many
D: .
V: TRBV7-9

DNA: TGTGCCTGGAGGGACTTCTATGGCTACACCTTC
CDR3: CAWRDFYGYTF
J: TRBJ1-2
length: 11
size: few
D: .
V: TRBV30

DNA: TGTGCCAGCAGACCTCAAGGGCTCTACAATGAGCAGTTCTTC
CDR3: CASRPQGLYNEQFF
J: TRBJ2-1
length: 14
size: few
D: .
V: TRBV6-1

DNA: TGTGCCAGCAATAGGGGCCTTGGGCAGCCCCAGCATTTT
CDR3: CASNRGLGQPQHF
J: TRBJ1-5
length: 13
size: many
D: .
V: TRBV12-3/TRBV12-4

DNA: TGTGCCAGCAGCGCGGGCAGGGTAGATGAGCAGTTCTTC
CDR3: CASSAGRVDEQFF
J: TRBJ2-1
length: 13
size: .
D: .
V: TRBV9